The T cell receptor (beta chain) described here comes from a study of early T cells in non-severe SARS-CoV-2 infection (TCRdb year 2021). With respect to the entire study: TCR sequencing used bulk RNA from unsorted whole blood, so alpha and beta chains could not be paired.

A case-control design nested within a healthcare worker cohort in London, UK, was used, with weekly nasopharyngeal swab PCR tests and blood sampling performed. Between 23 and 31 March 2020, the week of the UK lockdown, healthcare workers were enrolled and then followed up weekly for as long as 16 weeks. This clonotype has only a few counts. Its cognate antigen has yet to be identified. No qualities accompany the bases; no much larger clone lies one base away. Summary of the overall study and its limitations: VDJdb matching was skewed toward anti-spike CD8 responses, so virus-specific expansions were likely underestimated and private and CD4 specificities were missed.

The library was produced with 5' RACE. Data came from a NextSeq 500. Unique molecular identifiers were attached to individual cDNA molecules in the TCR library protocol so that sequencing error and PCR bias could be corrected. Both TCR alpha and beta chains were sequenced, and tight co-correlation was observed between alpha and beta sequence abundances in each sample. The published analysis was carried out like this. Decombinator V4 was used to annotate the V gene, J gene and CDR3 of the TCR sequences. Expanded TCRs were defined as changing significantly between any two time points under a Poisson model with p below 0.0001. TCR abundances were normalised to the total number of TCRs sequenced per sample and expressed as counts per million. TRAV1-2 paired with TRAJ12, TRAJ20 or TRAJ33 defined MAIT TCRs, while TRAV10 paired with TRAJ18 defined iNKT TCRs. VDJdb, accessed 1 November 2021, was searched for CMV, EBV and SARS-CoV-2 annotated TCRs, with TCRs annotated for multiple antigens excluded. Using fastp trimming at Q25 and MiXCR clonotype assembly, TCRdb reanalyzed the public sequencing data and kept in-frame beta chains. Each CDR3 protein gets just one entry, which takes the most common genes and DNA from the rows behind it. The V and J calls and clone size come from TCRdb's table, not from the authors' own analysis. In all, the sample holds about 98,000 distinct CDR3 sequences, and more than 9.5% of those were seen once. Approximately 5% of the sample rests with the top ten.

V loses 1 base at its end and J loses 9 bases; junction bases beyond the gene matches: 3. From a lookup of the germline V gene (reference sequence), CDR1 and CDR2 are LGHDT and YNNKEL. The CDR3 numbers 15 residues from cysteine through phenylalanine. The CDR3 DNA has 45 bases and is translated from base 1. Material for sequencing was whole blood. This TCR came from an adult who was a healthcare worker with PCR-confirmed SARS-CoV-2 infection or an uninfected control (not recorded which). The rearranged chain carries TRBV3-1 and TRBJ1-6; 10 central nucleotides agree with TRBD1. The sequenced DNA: TGTGCCAGCAGCCAAGGTCGGACAGGGGGTTCACCCCTCCACTTT. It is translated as CASSQGRTGGSPLHF.